Reported below is one T cell receptor (beta chain). Its antigen remains unidentified. This specimen comes from a study of identical twins. TCRdb fed the 5' RACE reads into MiXCR, producing one record per CDR3 protein. The data show 420,000 or so distinct CDR3 sequences, with about 18% seen just once and 10% to 15% held by the top ten. Whole-study results and caveats: Twins showed weaker excess sharing in their beta out-of-frame sequences.

Sequenced: naive T cells sorted from blood. The sequence derives from a middle-aged man in good health.

The chain's CDR3 is CASTQRQGANPGELFF. The CDR3 coding sequence is TGTGCCAGCACCCAACGACAGGGGGCTAATCCCGGGGAGCTGTTTTTT. The rearrangement joins TRBV7-8 to TRBJ2-2, with 10 bases lining up with TRBD1. V trimming: 7 bases; J trimming: 6 bases; junction bases outside the gene matches: 11. The CDR3 sequence is 16 residues long. The V gene's germline CDR1 is SGHVS and CDR2 FQNEAQ.